Sequencing of this T cell receptor (beta chain) was carried out in a study of blood T cell repertoires in COVID-19. Whole-study context: Samples representing acute and convalescent COVID-19 were sourced from the United States, Italy and Spain. T cells, B-cell-depleted T cells, or PBMCs supplied cDNA or gDNA.

Per the authors' pipeline: Estimation of nucleated cell counts was performed using reference gene primer amplification. Measured with immunoSEQ multiplex PCR; TCRdb has only the in-frame clones, and not every one. The V and J calls and clone size come from that table; D and trimming were worked out from the DNA. The sample comprises 85,000 to 130,000 clones, approximately 80% of which are singletons, and 14% rests with the top ten. This CDR3 spans 16 amino acids. V dropped 0 bases and J dropped 4; count of bases not matched to a gene: 2. Germline V gene data show CDR1 as SGHTA and CDR2 as FQGNSA. This sequence originates from a woman aged 60-70 years with acute or convalescent COVID-19. The chain combines TRBV7-2 with TRBJ2-2; 10 bases agree with TRBD2. Material: peripheral blood. CDR3 amino acids: CASSLAVAGGTGELFF. The CDR3 DNA is TGTGCCAGCAGCTTAGCGGTAGCGGGGGGCACCGGGGAGCTGTTTTTT.